This TCR beta chain is from a study of blood T cell repertoires in COVID-19. In the original workflow: Estimates of nucleated cell counts were drawn from the amplification of reference gene primers. Produced via immunoSEQ multiplex PCR; TCRdb's table is partial and in-frame only. V, J and clone size are those of that table, while D and trimming were read from the DNA. The top ten clones hold 3% of a sample with 200,000 to 250,000 clones, about 86% of them seen once. The CDR3 is made up of 13 amino acids. V was trimmed by 4 bases and J by 4 bases, leaving 10 bases between them. J is TRBJ1-1 and V is TRBV12-3 or TRBV12-4; D remains ambiguous. Sequencing was performed on peripheral blood. The TCR comes from a woman in her thirties who had recovered from COVID-19. CDR3 coding DNA: TGTGCCAGCAGTTCCCTAATTGGCACTGAAGCTTTCTTT. This translates into CASSSLIGTEAFF.